This T cell receptor beta chain is from a study of CD8 T cells in ankylosing spondylitis. Study-wide findings and caveats: Disease-associated clones were reportedly significantly overrepresented in matched ankylosing spondylitis synovial fluid. Both synovial fluid and blood in reactive arthritis had previously been reported to carry some motif variants. The study identified a TCR beta motif of roughly eight highly homologous variants that appeared characteristic of ankylosing spondylitis blood.

This clonotype was detected many times. Its antigen is as yet unknown. The CDR3 is 14 residues long. CDR1 and CDR2 (germline): KGHDR, SFDVKD. V was trimmed by 3 bases and J by 1 base, leaving 6 bases between them. Construction of TCR beta libraries was performed using quantitative 5'-RACE with molecular barcodes. TCRdb redid the calling of the 5' RACE reads with MiXCR, one entry per CDR3 protein. Of approximately 100,000 distinct CDR3 sequences detected, about 8% appear once; the ten largest clones hold approximately 9.9%. The chain recombines TRBV24-1 with TRBJ1-5; D is unresolved. Specimen: blood, either unsorted or a sorted T cell fraction (not recorded which). The TCR originated in a male donor with ankylosing spondylitis or in good health (not recorded which). CDR3 sequence: CATSDRQSNQPQHF. In DNA form, the CDR3 reads TGTGCCACCAGTGATCGGCAGAGCAATCAGCCCCAGCATTTT.